Reported below is one TCR beta chain. What it binds is unknown. This record comes from a study of ipilimumab plus nivolumab after autologous stem cell transplantation. Looking at the study overall: Median doses per patient: roughly five ipilimumab, roughly 8 nivolumab.

The method was immunoSEQ multiplex PCR; TCRdb's version includes in-frame clones alone and lacks a portion of them. The sample carries roughly 86,000 clones, 83% recorded once. V lost 3 bases, J lost 4 bases, and 9 bases stayed unmatched. This CDR3 is built from 16 residues. CDR1 is SGHTS, CDR2 YDEGEE, per germline. Starting 14 to 28 days after autologous transplant, ipilimumab 1 mg/kg was given. Study-wide results and limits: TCR repertoire, Treg phenotype and gut microbiota reportedly support more study of this approach.

This chain links TRBV5-8 with TRBJ1-4; 7 bases are a match to TRBD1. Sequenced material: PBMCs, taken in a trial of ipilimumab plus nivolumab as post-transplant consolidation. This receptor was obtained from a male donor with diffuse large B-cell lymphoma. The CDR3 is CASSSHRDSLNEKLFF. The CDR3 DNA reads as TGTGCCAGCAGCTCACACCGGGACAGCCTTAATGAAAAACTGTTTTTT.